The rows below give T cell receptor beta chains drawn from one sample of a study of regulatory T cells in long-lasting Graves disease. TCRdb called the multiplex PCR reads again in MiXCR, with one record for every CDR3 protein. Among roughly 400,000 distinct CDR3 sequences listed, around 20% were seen once. The input for sequencing was peripheral blood mononuclear cells (PBMCs), taken when the disease was refractory, from a patient treated with antithyroid drugs. All receptors derive from a female donor with Graves disease. The CDR3 runs from the conserved cysteine through the conserved F or W. D genes are given only for firm matches. Some rows mark clone size as missing; the rest say once, few, many or name a class of expanded clone.

v_gene: TRBV7-9
abundance: .
d_gene: .
j_gene: TRBJ1-2
CDR3aa: CASTPPRTIGYDGYTF
CDR3nt: TGTGCCAGCACCCCCCCCCGCACTATTGGATATGATGGCTACACCTTC

v_gene: TRBV28
abundance: many
d_gene: TRBD2
j_gene: TRBJ2-2
CDR3aa: CASSLLAGGFNGELFF
CDR3nt: TGTGCCAGCAGTTTATTAGCGGGAGGGTTTAACGGGGAGCTGTTTTTT

v_gene: TRBV7-2
abundance: many
d_gene: .
j_gene: TRBJ2-2
CDR3aa: CASSSTGRSTGELFF
CDR3nt: TGTGCCAGCAGCTCTACAGGGAGGTCCACCGGGGAGCTGTTTTTT

v_gene: TRBV20-1
abundance: .
d_gene: .
j_gene: TRBJ2-2
CDR3aa: CSAQSQGNTGELFF
CDR3nt: TGCAGTGCTCAGAGTCAGGGGAACACCGGGGAGCTGTTTTTT

v_gene: TRBV5-1
abundance: .
d_gene: TRBD2
j_gene: TRBJ2-5
CDR3aa: CASSQLGLAVFKETQYF
CDR3nt: TGCGCCAGCAGCCAGCTGGGACTAGCGGTTTTTAAAGAGACCCAGTACTTC

v_gene: TRBV24-1
abundance: .
d_gene: .
j_gene: TRBJ2-2
CDR3aa: CATSHPTGTPNTGELFF
CDR3nt: TGTGCCACCAGCCACCCAACCGGGACACCGAACACCGGGGAGCTGTTTTTT

v_gene: TRBV9
abundance: .
d_gene: .
j_gene: TRBJ1-3
CDR3aa: CASSARFSGNTIYF
CDR3nt: TGTGCCAGCAGCGCCCGTTTCTCTGGAAACACCATATATTTT

v_gene: TRBV9
abundance: .
d_gene: .
j_gene: TRBJ1-6
CDR3aa: CASSVGPDRNSPLHF
CDR3nt: TGTGCCAGCAGCGTAGGGCCCGATAGGAATTCACCCCTCCACTTT

v_gene: TRBV9
abundance: few
d_gene: .
j_gene: TRBJ1-1
CDR3aa: CASSVGLLGTEAFF
CDR3nt: TGTGCCAGCAGCGTAGGCCTATTAGGAACTGAAGCTTTCTTT

v_gene: TRBV7-2
abundance: .
d_gene: .
j_gene: TRBJ2-2
CDR3aa: CASSLALNAPVTGELFF
CDR3nt: TGTGCCAGCAGCTTAGCGTTGAACGCCCCTGTCACCGGGGAGCTGTTTTTT

v_gene: TRBV6-5
abundance: many
d_gene: .
j_gene: TRBJ2-2
CDR3aa: CASSFSFGTGELFF
CDR3nt: TGTGCCAGCAGTTTTTCCTTCGGCACCGGGGAGCTGTTTTTT

v_gene: TRBV11-3
abundance: few
d_gene: TRBD1
j_gene: TRBJ2-1
CDR3aa: CASSLAGGKNEQFF
CDR3nt: TGTGCCAGCAGCTTAGCAGGGGGCAAGAATGAGCAGTTCTTC

v_gene: TRBV29-1
abundance: few
d_gene: TRBD1
j_gene: TRBJ1-1
CDR3aa: CSVSGQEPKKAFF
CDR3nt: TGCAGCGTTTCGGGACAGGAGCCAAAAAAAGCTTTCTTT

v_gene: TRBV7-6
abundance: .
d_gene: TRBD1
j_gene: TRBJ2-1
CDR3aa: CASSLEGTGGLNNEQFF
CDR3nt: TGTGCCAGCAGCTTGGAAGGGACAGGGGGGCTTAACAATGAGCAGTTCTTC

v_gene: TRBV28
abundance: many
d_gene: .
j_gene: TRBJ2-7
CDR3aa: CASSLSGVPSQYF
CDR3nt: TGTGCCAGCAGTTTATCAGGGGTTCCCTCCCAGTACTTC

v_gene: TRBV3-1
abundance: .
d_gene: .
j_gene: TRBJ2-2
CDR3aa: CASSQDHRAGGELFF
CDR3nt: TGTGCCAGCAGCCAAGACCACAGGGCAGGCGGGGAGCTGTTTTTT

v_gene: TRBV27
abundance: many
d_gene: .
j_gene: TRBJ1-2
CDR3aa: CASSFGGPDGYTF
CDR3nt: TGTGCCAGCAGTTTTGGGGGGCCGGATGGCTACACCTTC

v_gene: TRBV12-3/TRBV12-4
abundance: many
d_gene: TRBD1
j_gene: TRBJ2-7
CDR3aa: CASSPWDRANEQYF
CDR3nt: TGTGCCAGCAGTCCCTGGGACAGGGCGAACGAGCAGTACTTC

v_gene: TRBV7-3
abundance: many
d_gene: .
j_gene: TRBJ2-5
CDR3aa: CASSRGTSGTQYF
CDR3nt: TGTGCCAGCAGCCGAGGGACATCTGGGACCCAGTACTTC

v_gene: TRBV6-5
abundance: many
d_gene: .
j_gene: TRBJ2-7
CDR3aa: CASSSRKEQYF
CDR3nt: TGTGCCAGCAGTTCCCGGAAGGAGCAGTACTTC